This T cell receptor (beta chain) was captured by sequencing in a study of cytomegalovirus exposure and HLA in healthy donors. Regarding donors, all were healthy bone marrow donors. PCR amplification relied on 60 Vbeta primers (plus 13 Jbeta primers). Repertoires were generated with immunoSEQ multiplex PCR, while TCRdb's copy carries only in-frame clones and drops some. The sample lists about 170,000 clones, about 80% occurring once. The germline gives CDR1 SQVTM, CDR2 ANQGSEA. This CDR3 has 13 residues. With 3 bases removed from V and 4 bases from J, the gap between germline ends came to 9 bases. In regard to this clone: The antigen remains unidentified.

Study-level findings and limits: Researchers reported that three CMV-associated chains were confirmed in vitro as CMV antigen-specific. CMV serostatus alone was available as immune exposure information.

The sequencing input was PBMCs. This rearrangement joins TRBV29-1 to TRBJ1-4, with D tentatively TRBD1 (5 bases). The sequence came from a woman aged 45-65 years in good health and CMV-seropositive. This CDR3 reads CSVDGQGNEKLFF. CDR3 DNA: TGCAGCGTTGATGGGCAGGGTAATGAAAAACTGTTTTTT.